This T cell receptor (beta chain) comes out of a study of blood T cell repertoires in COVID-19. Turning to the study itself: COVID-19 samples collected from the United States, Italy and Spain covered acute and convalescent phases. T cells, B-cell-depleted T cells, or PBMCs provided the cDNA or gDNA that served as material.

The method was immunoSEQ multiplex PCR; TCRdb's version includes in-frame clones alone and lacks a portion of them. The data hold more than 65,000 clones, with roughly 82% observed a single time. Germline lookup yields CDR1 KGHSH and CDR2 LQKENI. V was pared by 5 bases and J by 1 base, with 8 bases between. The CDR3 is made up of 13 amino acids. This clonotype was obtained from a woman in her forties or fifties with acute or convalescent COVID-19. The chain uses TRBV18 and TRBJ1-1; the D gene is possibly TRBD1 (5 bases). The specimen was peripheral blood. The CDR3 here is CASSTDKNTEAFF. CDR3 nucleotide sequence: TGTGCCAGCTCAACGGACAAGAACACTGAAGCTTTCTTT.